The 13 T cell receptor beta chains in this list originate from one sample, sequenced in a study of blood T cells in healthy people across ages. It was with a sample-barcoded 5' primer and a J-beta primer mix that a second PCR of roughly 7 to 12 cycles was run. TCRdb reprocessed the 5' RACE reads via MiXCR and lists one record per CDR3 protein. Of hundreds of thousands of distinct CDR3 sequences listed, about 54% are singletons. Sequenced material: blood. The receptors were gathered from a man in his fifties or sixties in good health.

Of note for this clonotype: Mismatch with germline at one junction end may stem from a read error. V is TRBV11-2 and J is TRBJ2-6, with TRBD1 matching over 9 bases. CDR1 SGHAT and CDR2 FQNNGV come from the germline V gene. This CDR3 comprises 16 residues. The CDR3 sequence is CASSTGGQSGTNVLTF. DNA of the CDR3: TGTGCCAGCAGTACAGGGGGCCAGTCTGGGACCAACGTCCTGACTTTC.

This rearrangement joins TRBV7-9 to TRBJ2-3, with unresolved D. The CDR3 runs 12 residues. Between the trimmed V and J ends, which lost 5 bases and 2 bases, there was a span of 5 bases. Per the germline V gene, CDR1 is SEHNR and CDR2 is FQNEAQ (reference sequence). This CDR3 is CASSDYTDTQYF. CDR3 in DNA: TGTGCCAGCAGCGATTACACAGATACGCAGTATTTT.

This clonotype was observed a few times. The J gene is TRBJ2-7, the V gene TRBV20-1, with 9 bases identical to TRBD1. The germline V gene encodes CDR1 DFQATT and CDR2 SNEGSKA (reference sequence). V shed 6 bases and J 5 bases; nucleotides not matched to a gene: 8. This CDR3 spans 13 amino acids. CDR3 nucleotide sequence: TGCAGTGCCCTGGGACAGGGTCTCAACGAGCAGTACTTC. Protein product: CSALGQGLNEQYF.

The CDR3 DNA is TGTGCCAGCAGCTTTAGCTCACTAGAGCAGTTCTTC. Its translation is CASSFSSLEQFF. The chain uses TRBV7-2 and TRBJ2-1; D call uncertain. Germline V gene sequence: CDR1 SGHTA, CDR2 FQGNSA. The length of the CDR3 is 12 residues. The V and J ends lost 3 bases and 10 bases respectively, with 10 bases between them.

This rearrangement joins TRBV29-1 to TRBJ1-2; 9 nucleotides align to TRBD1. The CDR3 is 15 amino acids. Germline V gene sequence: CDR1 SQVTM, CDR2 ANQGSEA. The J segment lost 0 bases and the V segment lost 4 bases, leaving 6 bases of the junction unmatched. The CDR3 here is CSVGTGATANYGYTF. CDR3 DNA: TGCAGCGTTGGGACAGGGGCCACGGCTAACTATGGCTACACCTTC. Using reference TRBV29-1 and TRBJ1-2 for the parts outside the CDR3, the full variable domain is SAVISQKPSRDICQRGTSLTIQCQVDSQVTMMFWYRQQPGQSLTLIATANQGSEATYESGFVIDKFPISRPNLTFSTLTVSNMSPEDSSIYLCSVGTGATANYGYTFGSGTRLTVV.

The chain carries TRBV25-1 and TRBJ2-7, with 10 bases that match TRBD2. CDR1 is MGHDK and CDR2 is SYGVNS in the germline V gene. The V gene end was trimmed by 1 base and the J gene end by 7 bases; junction bases not matched to a gene: 7. This CDR3 is built from 15 residues. CDR3 nucleotide sequence: TGTGCCAGCAGTGAATGGCTAGCGGGGGCTGATGAGCAGTACTTC. This translates into CASSEWLAGADEQYF.

This clonotype appeared a few times. The chain recombines TRBV7-2 with TRBJ1-5; 8 bases align to TRBD1. V gave up 5 bases and J gave up 7 bases; unmatched junction bases: 7. This CDR3 spans 14 amino acids. From germline, CDR1 is SGHTA and CDR2 FQGNSA. The CDR3, as DNA: TGTGCCAGCAGCCCCACAGGGGGAGGACAGCCCCAGCATTTT. It yields the protein CASSPTGGGQPQHF.

The rearrangement uses TRBV7-2 and TRBJ2-7; D gene ambiguous. The DNA end lines up better with TRBJ2-5; the J call may be wrong. The CDR3 covers 14 residues. The germline gives CDR1 SGHTA, CDR2 FQGNSA. The CDR3 DNA is TGTGCCAGCAGCCTAGGTAGTGTTCGAGAGACCCAGTACTTC. This translates into CASSLGSVRETQYF.

The rearrangement uses TRBV5-6 and TRBJ2-5, with 12 bases that match TRBD2. Germline V gene sequence: CDR1 SGHDT, CDR2 YYEEEE. The J segment lost 4 bases and the V segment lost 3 bases, leaving 7 bases of the junction unmatched. This CDR3 has 16 amino acids. As DNA, the CDR3 is TGTGCCAGCAGCTCCCGACTAGCGGGGGTGAGAGAGACCCAGTACTTC. Translating gives CASSSRLAGVRETQYF.

The genes are TRBV9 and TRBJ2-3; 7 nucleotides match TRBD1. V lost 0 bases, J lost 8 bases, and 9 bases stayed unmatched. The CDR3 runs to 15 residues. Germline loops: CDR1 SGDLS, CDR2 YYNGEE. CDR3 nucleotide sequence: TGTGCCAGCAGCGTAGTAATGGATCCAGGGGGTACGCAGTATTTT. Its protein is CASSVVMDPGGTQYF.

The V and J genes are TRBV24-1 and TRBJ2-5; D is possibly TRBD1 (6 bases). Germline lookup yields CDR1 KGHDR and CDR2 SFDVKD. The CDR3 is 14 residues long. Trimming took 4 bases from V and 5 from J, leaving 13 bases between them. CDR3 amino acids: CATSDLQGPETQYF. DNA for the CDR3: TGTGCCACCAGTGACCTACAGGGCCCGGAGACCCAGTACTTC.

The CDR3, as DNA: TGTGCCAGCACTCCCGGGTCCCACAATGAGCAGTTCTTC. Translation: CASTPGSHNEQFF. This sequence joins TRBV27 and TRBJ2-1; D uncertain. The ends were cut back, 7 bases at V and 5 bases at J, with 12 bases in the middle. Germline V gene lookup returns CDR1 MNHEY and CDR2 SMNVEV (reference sequence). The CDR3 has 13 amino acids.

This chain links TRBV20-1 with TRBJ2-7; D gene ambiguous. The CDR3 totals 14 residues. The V end lost 6 bases, the J end lost 0 bases, and 15 bases lay between the germline ends. Germline V lookup: CDR1 DFQATT, CDR2 SNEGSKA (reference sequence). The CDR3 here is CSALRPESSYEQYF. CDR3 sequence (DNA): TGCAGTGCCTTAAGACCCGAGAGCTCCTACGAGCAGTACTTC.